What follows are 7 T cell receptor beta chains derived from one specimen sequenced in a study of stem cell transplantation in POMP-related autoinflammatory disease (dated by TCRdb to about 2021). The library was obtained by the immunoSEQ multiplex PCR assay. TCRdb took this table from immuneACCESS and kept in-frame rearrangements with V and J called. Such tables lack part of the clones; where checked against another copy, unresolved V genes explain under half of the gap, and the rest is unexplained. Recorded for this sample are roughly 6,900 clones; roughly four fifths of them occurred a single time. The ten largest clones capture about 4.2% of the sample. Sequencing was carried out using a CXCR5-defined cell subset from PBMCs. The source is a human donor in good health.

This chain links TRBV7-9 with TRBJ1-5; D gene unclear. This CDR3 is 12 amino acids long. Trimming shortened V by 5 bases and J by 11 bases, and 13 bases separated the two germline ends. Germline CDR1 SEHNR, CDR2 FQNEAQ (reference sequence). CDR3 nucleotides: TGTGCCAGCAGCCCACATGGCGGGGCCCAGCATTTT. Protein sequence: CASSPHGGAQHF.

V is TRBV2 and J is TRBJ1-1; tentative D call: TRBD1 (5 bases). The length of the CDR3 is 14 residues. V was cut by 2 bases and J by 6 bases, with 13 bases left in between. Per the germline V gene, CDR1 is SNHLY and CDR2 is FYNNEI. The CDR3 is CASSEQGGESEAFF. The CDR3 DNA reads TGTGCCAGCAGTGAACAGGGAGGGGAGTCTGAAGCTTTCTTT.

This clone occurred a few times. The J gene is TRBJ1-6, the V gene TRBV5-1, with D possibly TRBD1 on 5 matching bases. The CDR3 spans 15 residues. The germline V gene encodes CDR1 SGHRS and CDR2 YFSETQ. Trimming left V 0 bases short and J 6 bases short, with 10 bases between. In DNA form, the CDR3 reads TGCGCCAGCAGCTTGGGTTCAGGGAGTAATTCACCCCTCCACTTT. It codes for CASSLGSGSNSPLHF.

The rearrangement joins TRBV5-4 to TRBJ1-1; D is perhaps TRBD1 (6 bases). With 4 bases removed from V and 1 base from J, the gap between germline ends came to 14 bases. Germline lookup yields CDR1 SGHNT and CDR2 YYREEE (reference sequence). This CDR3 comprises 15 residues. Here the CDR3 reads CASSGGGVGNTEAFF. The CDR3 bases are TGTGCCAGCAGCGGCGGGGGCGTCGGGAACACTGAAGCTTTCTTT.

The CDR3 sequence is CASSVELGSAGELFF. DNA of the CDR3: TGTGCCAGCAGCGTAGAGCTAGGGAGCGCCGGGGAGCTGTTTTTT. V gene TRBV9 combines with J gene TRBJ2-2; D may be TRBD2 (5 bases). CDR1 and CDR2 (germline): SGDLS, YYNGEE. This CDR3 spans 15 amino acids. Trimming took off 0 bases at V and 6 bases at J, with 12 bases between the two ends.

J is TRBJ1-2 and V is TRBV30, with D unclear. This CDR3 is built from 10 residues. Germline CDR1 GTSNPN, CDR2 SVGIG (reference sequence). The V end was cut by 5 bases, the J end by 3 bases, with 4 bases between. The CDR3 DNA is TGTGCCTGGGGACACTATGGCTACACCTTC. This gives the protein CAWGHYGYTF.

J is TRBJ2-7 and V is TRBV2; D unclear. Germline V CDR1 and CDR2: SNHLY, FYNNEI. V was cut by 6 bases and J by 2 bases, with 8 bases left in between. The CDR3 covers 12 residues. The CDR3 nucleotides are TGTGCCAGCAGACTTTTTACCTACGAGCAGTACTTC. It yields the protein CASRLFTYEQYF.